Below, 9 T cell receptor beta chains from the same sample are listed, as sequenced in a study of T-cell memory formation after mild COVID-19. Using its own MiXCR run on the 5' RACE reads, TCRdb lists one record per CDR3 protein. The sample gives fewer than 400,000 distinct CDR3 sequences, roughly 15% of which show up once; 20% to 25% is in the top ten. What was sequenced was PBMCs or a T cell subset sorted from them (not recorded which). All receptors derive from a man between 18 and 35 years old who had mild COVID-19 (a few samples of this study predate the infection). Cell type and time point are not known.

This clonotype was detected a few times. The chain recombines TRBV6-1 with TRBJ2-4, with TRBD1 matching over 8 bases. Germline V CDR1 and CDR2: MNHNS, SASEGT. The V gene end was trimmed by 10 bases and the J gene end by 15 bases; junction bases not matched to a gene: 8. The CDR3 spans 10 residues. The CDR3 nucleotides read TGTGCCACCCTGGACAGGGCCCTGTACTTC. Amino acids: CATLDRALYF.

The rearrangement joins TRBV29-1 to TRBJ1-1; perhaps TRBD1 as D (5 bases). Trimming took off 2 bases at V and 0 bases at J, with 10 bases between the two ends. Germline CDR1 SQVTM, CDR2 ANQGSEA. CDR3 size: 14 residues. The CDR3 loop reads CSVEMGEMNTEAFF. CDR3 DNA: TGCAGCGTTGAAATGGGGGAGATGAACACTGAAGCTTTCTTT.

The chain joins TRBV7-2 to TRBJ2-2, with D uncertain. V was cut by 7 bases and J by 2 bases, with 11 bases left in between. CDR1 is SGHTA, CDR2 FQGNSA, per germline. The CDR3 is 14 amino acids. CDR3 protein: CASTTRINTGELFF. CDR3 DNA: TGTGCCAGCACCACAAGGATAAACACCGGGGAGCTGTTTTTT.

This clonotype has only a few counts. The chain carries TRBV5-4 and TRBJ2-4; possible D gene TRBD1, 5 bases. The CDR3 totals 15 residues. Germline values: CDR1 SGHNT, CDR2 YYREEE (reference sequence). Between the trimmed V and J ends, which lost 0 bases and 0 bases, there was a span of 7 bases. This CDR3 is CASSLAGPAKNIQYF. The DNA of the CDR3 is TGTGCCAGCAGCTTGGCAGGGCCAGCCAAAAACATTCAGTACTTC. Complete variable domain (other parts from reference TRBV5-4 and TRBJ2-4): ETGVTQSPTHLIKTRGQQVTLRCSSQSGHNTVSWYQQALGQGPQFIFQYYREEENGRGNFPPRFSGLQFPNYSSELNVNALELDDSALYLCASSLAGPAKNIQYFGAGTRLSVL.

This chain uses TRBV4-1 with TRBJ2-4, with a possible D match to TRBD1 (5 bases). V lost 1 base and J lost 5, with 15 bases in between. CDR3 length equals 16 residues. Germline V lookup: CDR1 MGHRA, CDR2 YSYEKL. CDR3 loop: CASSQGVGRFQNIQYF. CDR3 DNA: TGCGCCAGCAGCCAAGGGGTGGGGCGGTTCCAAAACATTCAGTACTTC.

V is TRBV20-1 and J is TRBJ1-1; TRBD1 matches 9 bases. CDR3 length: 13 amino acids. Germline CDR1 DFQATT, CDR2 SNEGSKA (reference sequence). V lost 6 bases, J lost 11 bases, and 13 bases stayed unmatched. In DNA form, the CDR3 reads TGCAGTGCCTCCGCCGGGACAGGGACCGTGGCTTTCTTT. As protein: CSASAGTGTVAFF.

CDR3 region: CASRHTGAEKLFF. The CDR3, as DNA: TGTGCCAGCAGGCACACAGGCGCTGAAAAACTGTTTTTT. The J gene is TRBJ1-4, the V gene TRBV14, with D maybe TRBD1 (5 bases). The CDR3 spans 13 residues. CDR1 is SGHDN and CDR2 is FVKESK in the germline V gene. V lost 6 bases and J lost 7, with 12 bases in between.

This clonotype was counted a few times. The chain joins TRBV12-3 or TRBV12-4 to TRBJ2-1; 7 positions agree with TRBD2. The CDR3 runs 14 residues. The V and J ends lost 6 bases and 1 base, in that order; junction bases with no gene match: 3. As DNA, the CDR3 is TGTGCCAGCAGGACTAGCCTTTCCTACAATGAGCAGTTCTTC. It yields the protein CASRTSLSYNEQFF.

This clonotype showed up many times. J is TRBJ2-3 and V is TRBV7-6; 7 nucleotides align to TRBD2. Germline V lookup: CDR1 SGHVS, CDR2 FNYEAQ. The CDR3 consists of 14 residues. Germline trimming cut 5 bases from V and 2 bases from J; bases unmatched to any gene: 4. This chain's CDR3 is CASSPAGNTDTQYF. CDR3 DNA sequence: TGTGCCAGCAGCCCAGCGGGGAACACAGATACGCAGTATTTT.